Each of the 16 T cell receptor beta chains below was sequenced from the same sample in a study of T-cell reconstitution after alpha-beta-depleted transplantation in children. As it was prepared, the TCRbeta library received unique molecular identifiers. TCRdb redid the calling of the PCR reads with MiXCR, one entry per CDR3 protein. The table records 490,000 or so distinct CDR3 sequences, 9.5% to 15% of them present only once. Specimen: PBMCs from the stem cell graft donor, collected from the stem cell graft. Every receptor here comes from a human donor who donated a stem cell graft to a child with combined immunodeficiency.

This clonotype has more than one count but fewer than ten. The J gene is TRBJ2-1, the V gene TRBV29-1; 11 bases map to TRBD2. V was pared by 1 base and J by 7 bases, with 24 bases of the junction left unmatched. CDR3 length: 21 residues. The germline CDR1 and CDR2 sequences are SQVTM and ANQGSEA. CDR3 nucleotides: TGCAGCGTTGAAGTCGGGGTTGGGGACAGGGTCCTAGCGGGAGGCTGGAATGAGCAGTTCTTC. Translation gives CSVEVGVGDRVLAGGWNEQFF.

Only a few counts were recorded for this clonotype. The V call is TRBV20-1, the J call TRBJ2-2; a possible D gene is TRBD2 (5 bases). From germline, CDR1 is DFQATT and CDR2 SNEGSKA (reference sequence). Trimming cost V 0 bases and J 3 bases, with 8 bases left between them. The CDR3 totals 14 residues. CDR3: CSARELEYTGELFF. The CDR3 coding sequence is TGCAGTGCTAGAGAACTAGAATACACCGGGGAGCTGTTTTTT.

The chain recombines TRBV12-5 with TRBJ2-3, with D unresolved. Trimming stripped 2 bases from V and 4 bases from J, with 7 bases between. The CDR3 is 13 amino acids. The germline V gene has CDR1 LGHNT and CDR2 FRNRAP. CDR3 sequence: CASGLQGADTQYF. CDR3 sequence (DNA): TGTGCTAGTGGTTTGCAAGGAGCAGATACGCAGTATTTT. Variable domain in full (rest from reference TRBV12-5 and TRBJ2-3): DARVTQTPRHKVTEMGQEVTMRCQPILGHNTVFWYRQTMMQGLELLAYFRNRAPLDDSGMPKDRFSAEMPDATLATLKIQPSEPRDSAVYFCASGLQGADTQYFGPGTRLTVL.

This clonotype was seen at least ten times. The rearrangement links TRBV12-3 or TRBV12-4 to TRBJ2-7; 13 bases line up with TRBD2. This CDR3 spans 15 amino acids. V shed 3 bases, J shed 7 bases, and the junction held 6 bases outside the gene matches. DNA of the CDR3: TGTGCCAGCAGTTTTCAACTAGCGGGAGGGGGGGAGCAGTACTTC. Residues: CASSFQLAGGGEQYF.

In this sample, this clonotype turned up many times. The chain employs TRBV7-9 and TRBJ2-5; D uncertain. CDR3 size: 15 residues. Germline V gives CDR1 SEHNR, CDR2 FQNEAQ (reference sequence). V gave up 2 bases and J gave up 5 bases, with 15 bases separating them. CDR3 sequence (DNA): TGTGCCAGCAGCTTAATCTGGCCGGCATCGGAGACCCAGTACTTC. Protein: CASSLIWPASETQYF.

The CDR3 loop is CATRVGTGGEGQYF. The CDR3 DNA is TGTGCCACCAGGGTGGGGACAGGGGGCGAAGGGCAGTATTTT. The chain recombines TRBV27 with TRBJ2-3; 12 bases fit TRBD1. CDR1 and CDR2 (germline): MNHEY, SMNVEV (reference sequence). There are 14 residues in the CDR3. The trim removed 10 bases at V and 11 bases at J, leaving 13 bases unmatched.

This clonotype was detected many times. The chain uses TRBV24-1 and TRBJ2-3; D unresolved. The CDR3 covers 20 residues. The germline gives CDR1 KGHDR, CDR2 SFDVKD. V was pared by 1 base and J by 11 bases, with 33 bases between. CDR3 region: CATSDFGDHRTTRFHNQQYF. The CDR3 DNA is TGTGCCACCAGTGATTTTGGGGATCATAGGACCACGAGGTTCCACAACCAGCAGTATTTT.

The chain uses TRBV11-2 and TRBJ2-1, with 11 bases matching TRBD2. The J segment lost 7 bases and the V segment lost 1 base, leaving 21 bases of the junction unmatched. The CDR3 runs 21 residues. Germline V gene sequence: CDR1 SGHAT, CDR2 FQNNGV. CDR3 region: CASSLVRGSWVAGGPENEQFF. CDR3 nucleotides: TGTGCCAGCAGCTTAGTGAGGGGGTCTTGGGTAGCGGGAGGGCCGGAGAATGAGCAGTTCTTC.

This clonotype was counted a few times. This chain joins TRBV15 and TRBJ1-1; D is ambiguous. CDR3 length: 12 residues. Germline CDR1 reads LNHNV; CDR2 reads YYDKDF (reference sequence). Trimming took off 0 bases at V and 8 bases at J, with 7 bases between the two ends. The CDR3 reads CATSRDSGEAFF. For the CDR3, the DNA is TGTGCCACCAGCAGAGATAGTGGCGAAGCTTTCTTT.

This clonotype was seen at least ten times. The CDR3 DNA reads TGTGCCAGCAGTCCGGGTCCTCCCCTTTACGAGCAGTACTTC. The encoded protein is CASSPGPPLYEQYF. The rearrangement joins TRBV5-4 to TRBJ2-7; no clear D. This CDR3 region has 14 residues. Germline V gene data show CDR1 as SGHNT and CDR2 as YYREEE (reference sequence). V was shortened by 5 bases and J by 4 bases, with 16 bases between the two germline ends.

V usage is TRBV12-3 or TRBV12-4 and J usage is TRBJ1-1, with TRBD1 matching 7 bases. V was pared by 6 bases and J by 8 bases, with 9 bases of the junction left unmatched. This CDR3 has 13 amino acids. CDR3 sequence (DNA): TGTGCCAGCAGGGCTACAGGGGTGCGGGAAGCTTTCTTT. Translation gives CASRATGVREAFF.

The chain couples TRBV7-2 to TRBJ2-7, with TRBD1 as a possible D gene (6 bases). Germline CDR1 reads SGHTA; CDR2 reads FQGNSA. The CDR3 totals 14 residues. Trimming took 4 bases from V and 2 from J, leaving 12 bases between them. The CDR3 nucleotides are TGTGCCAGCAGCTCGAGGTGGGGGCCCTACGAGCAGTACTTC. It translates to CASSSRWGPYEQYF.

For the CDR3, the DNA is TGTGCCAGCAGCGTAATTTCGGGGGGGGAGCAGTACTTC. Protein: CASSVISGGEQYF. This chain links TRBV9 with TRBJ2-7; 8 bases align to TRBD2. V lost 1 base and J lost 7; bases outside the gene matches: 4. Germline V gene sequence: CDR1 SGDLS, CDR2 YYNGEE. The CDR3 is made up of 13 amino acids. Together with reference TRBV9 and TRBJ2-7, the CDR3 gives the full variable domain: DSGVTQTPKHLITATGQRVTLRCSPRSGDLSVYWYQQSLDQGLQFLIQYYNGEERAKGNILERFSAQQFPDLHSELNLSSLELGDSALYFCASSVISGGEQYFGPGTRLTVT.

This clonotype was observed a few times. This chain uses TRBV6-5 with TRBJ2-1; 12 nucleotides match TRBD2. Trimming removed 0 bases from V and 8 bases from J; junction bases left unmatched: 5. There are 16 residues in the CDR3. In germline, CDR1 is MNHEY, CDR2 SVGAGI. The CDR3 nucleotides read TGTGCCAGCAGTTACTCGGGGCTAGCGGGGGGGCATGAGCAGTTCTTC. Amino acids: CASSYSGLAGGHEQFF.

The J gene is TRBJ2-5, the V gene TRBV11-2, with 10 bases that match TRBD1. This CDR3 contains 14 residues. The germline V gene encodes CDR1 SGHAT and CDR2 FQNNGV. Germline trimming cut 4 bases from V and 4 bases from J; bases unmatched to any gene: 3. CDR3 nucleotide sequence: TGTGCCAGCAGCTCGACAGGGGGCAGAGAGACCCAGTACTTC. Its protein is CASSSTGGRETQYF.

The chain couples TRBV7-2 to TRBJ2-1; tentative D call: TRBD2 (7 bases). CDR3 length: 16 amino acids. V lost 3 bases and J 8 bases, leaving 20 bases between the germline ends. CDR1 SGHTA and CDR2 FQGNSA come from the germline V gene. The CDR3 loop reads CASSLSGRGAPYEQFF. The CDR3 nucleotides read TGTGCCAGCAGCTTGTCGGGCCGGGGGGCCCCGTATGAGCAGTTCTTC.